A single sample is the source of the 14 T cell receptor beta chains below, sequenced in a study of cytomegalovirus exposure and HLA in healthy donors. Libraries were prepared by immunoSEQ multiplex PCR; TCRdb keeps only in-frame clonotypes and omits some of them. The data show about 130,000 clones, with about 96% seen just once and about 1.8% held by the top ten. The sample was PBMCs. The receptors here all came from a man aged 18 to 29 in good health and CMV-seronegative.

The gene calls are TRBV7-8 and TRBJ2-7; maybe TRBD1 (6 bases). Germline V gene lookup returns CDR1 SGHVS and CDR2 FQNEAQ. V was pared by 5 bases and J by 0 bases, with 11 bases between. The CDR3 is 14 amino acids. The CDR3 region has the DNA TGTGCCAGCAGCCCGGACAGAAACTCCTACGAGCAGTACTTC. The encoded protein is CASSPDRNSYEQYF.

This chain uses TRBV28 with TRBJ1-1; TRBD1 is a possible D gene (5 bases). The CDR3 is 14 residues long. Trimming left V 5 bases short and J 3 bases short, with 13 bases between. Per germline, CDR1 MDHEN and CDR2 SYDVKM. This chain's CDR3 is CASSPSGGYTEAFF. Written as DNA, the CDR3 is TGTGCCAGCAGTCCCTCGGGGGGATACACTGAAGCTTTCTTT.

The CDR3 DNA is TGTGCCAGCAGCTTCTCAGGAAGCGGCTATTCCTACGAGCAGTACTTC. Its protein is CASSFSGSGYSYEQYF. The rearrangement links TRBV7-2 to TRBJ2-7, with D perhaps TRBD2 (5 bases). The CDR3 consists of 16 residues. Germline CDR1 SGHTA, CDR2 FQGNSA. The germline V and J ends were trimmed by 3 bases and 1 base, with 16 bases remaining between them.

The chain has TRBV15 and TRBJ2-1; D might be TRBD2 (6 bases). Germline-derived CDR1 and CDR2 are LNHNV and YYDKDF (reference sequence). V was pared by 0 bases and J by 6 bases, with 15 bases between. The CDR3 has 16 amino acids. The CDR3 nucleotides read TGTGCCACCAGCAGAGATGCTGGCGGGATTGTCAATGAGCAGTTCTTC. Translating it yields CATSRDAGGIVNEQFF.

The V and J genes are TRBV9 and TRBJ1-2, with D possibly TRBD1 on 6 matching bases. The CDR3 loop spans 13 amino acids. The germline CDR1 and CDR2 sequences are SGDLS and YYNGEE. Trimming pared 3 bases from V and 11 bases from J, leaving 17 bases between. The CDR3 here is CASSDGQFLRYTF. The CDR3 DNA reads as TGTGCCAGCAGCGACGGACAGTTTTTGAGGTACACCTTC.

This chain uses TRBV27 with TRBJ2-1; 9 nucleotides line up with TRBD1. V gave up 7 bases and J gave up 0 bases; unmatched junction bases: 10. CDR3 size: 17 residues. Per the germline V gene, CDR1 is MNHEY and CDR2 is SMNVEV (reference sequence). The CDR3 DNA sequence: TGTGCCAGCACCACCTGGGACAGGGACAACTCCTACAATGAGCAGTTCTTC. It codes for CASTTWDRDNSYNEQFF.

The V gene is TRBV12-5, the J gene TRBJ2-2; 10 nucleotides line up with TRBD1. Germline V gene data show CDR1 as LGHNT and CDR2 as FRNRAP. V gave up 6 bases and J gave up 5 bases; unmatched junction bases: 6. The CDR3 sequence is 15 residues long. This CDR3 is CASGSGTGVTGELFF. The DNA of the CDR3 is TGTGCTAGTGGCTCCGGGACAGGGGTTACCGGGGAGCTGTTTTTT.

The J gene is TRBJ2-7, the V gene TRBV9, with D perhaps TRBD2 (6 bases). This CDR3 is built from 11 residues. Germline V gene lookup returns CDR1 SGDLS and CDR2 YYNGEE. The V gene lost 3 bases and the J gene lost 6 bases, with 7 bases spanning the gap. CDR3 amino acids: CASSDGGEQYF. The CDR3, as DNA: TGTGCCAGCAGCGACGGGGGCGAGCAGTACTTC.

The J gene is TRBJ2-7, the V gene TRBV5-1; 10 bases are a match to TRBD2. The germline CDR1 and CDR2 sequences are SGHRS and YFSETQ. CDR3 length: 14 residues. Trimming cost V 1 base and J 2 bases; bases outside gene matches: 0. The CDR3 reads CASSLTSGTYEQYF. The DNA for the CDR3 is TGCGCCAGCAGCTTGACTAGCGGGACCTACGAGCAGTACTTC.

This chain links TRBV28 with TRBJ1-1; D call uncertain. The V end was cut by 2 bases, the J end by 1 base, with 5 bases between. The germline V gene has CDR1 MDHEN and CDR2 SYDVKM. The CDR3 runs 13 residues. As DNA, the CDR3 is TGTGCCAGCAGTTTAACCAGGAACACTGAAGCTTTCTTT. It translates to CASSLTRNTEAFF.

The chain uses TRBV2 and TRBJ2-7; 8 bases agree with TRBD1. With 7 bases clipped from V and 5 bases from J, the junction kept 10 bases outside the gene matches. CDR3 size: 14 residues. CDR1 SNHLY and CDR2 FYNNEI come from the germline V gene. CDR3 sequence (DNA): TGTGCCAGCACGGCGGGCAGGGGGCGCGACGAGCAGTACTTC. Its protein is CASTAGRGRDEQYF.

The chain joins TRBV20-1 to TRBJ2-7, with D tentatively TRBD2 (5 bases). V was clipped by 6 bases and J by 7 bases, with 13 bases between them. This CDR3 region has 11 residues. Germline lookup yields CDR1 DFQATT and CDR2 SNEGSKA (reference sequence). This chain's CDR3 is CSAKRSGEQYF. Here the CDR3 DNA reads TGCAGTGCCAAGCGGTCTGGGGAGCAGTACTTC.

This chain joins TRBV11-2 and TRBJ1-4; 8 bases align to TRBD1. The CDR3 totals 15 residues. Per germline, CDR1 SGHAT and CDR2 FQNNGV. J gave up 4 bases and V 5 bases, and 6 bases lay outside the gene matches. CDR3 amino acids: CASSTGTGHNEKLFF. The CDR3 DNA sequence: TGTGCCAGCAGCACAGGGACAGGACATAATGAAAAACTGTTTTTT.

This chain connects TRBV27 to TRBJ2-5, with D tentatively TRBD2 (5 bases). Germline CDR1 is MNHEY and CDR2 is SMNVEV (reference sequence). Trimming cost V 7 bases and J 0 bases, with 15 bases left between them. This CDR3 spans 15 amino acids. The CDR3 here is CASKHGGSYQETQYF. CDR3 coding DNA: TGTGCCAGCAAACACGGAGGATCGTACCAAGAGACCCAGTACTTC.